This T cell receptor (beta chain) is from a study of vaccination effects on CD4 cells after COVID-19. Findings and caveats of the study: Cross-reactivity with common cold coronaviruses was shown by only 1 of 255 vaccine-induced clones in healthy vaccinees.

Generated by immunoSEQ multiplex PCR, the TCRdb table keeps only in-frame clones and is missing some. The sample carries roughly 41,000 clones, roughly 70% recorded once. Germline V gene data show CDR1 as MNHNY and CDR2 as SVGAGI (reference sequence). CDR3 length: 16 residues. V lost 2 bases to trimming and J lost 1 base, with 12 bases between them. Antigen-specific CD4+ T cell clonotypes were called by their expansion after viral peptide-pool culture in ViraFEST. Between days 10 and 11 of culture, CD4+ T cells were separated out. Among the vaccine recipients, none had a prior SARS-CoV-2 infection, and nucleocapsid antibodies were negative. Roughly 1.9 million PBMC per well received 7.5 to 10 IU/ml IL-2 and 8 to 10 ug/ml peptides in culture. The authors replaced half the medium with IL-2 medium on days 3 and 7. In regard to this clone: Its antigen remains unidentified.

This TCR came from a human donor who received a COVID-19 vaccine. The source was CD4+ T cells from PBMCs cultured with HCoV-OC43 spike peptides, collected before COVID-19 vaccination. The subset here: HCoV-OC43 spike overlapping peptide pool stimulation. This chain joins TRBV6-6 and TRBJ1-5; possible D gene TRBD1, 6 bases. In DNA form, the CDR3 reads TGTGCCAGCAGTTACCGAAGGGGGATGAGCAATCAGCCCCAGCATTTT. Protein: CASSYRRGMSNQPQHF.